Presented here are 21 T cell receptor beta chains from one specimen sequenced in a study of shared clonotypes between healthy human individuals (dated by TCRdb to about 2020). Libraries were constructed by the immunoSEQ multiplex PCR assay. TCRdb limited this immuneACCESS table to in-frame rearrangements with V and J called. A share of clones is missing; checked studies link under half to unresolved V genes, and the rest is unexplained. The sample records 2 million or so clones, around 95% of which are singletons. Jointly, the top ten make up around 0.13% of the sample. Material: naive CD4+ T cells sorted from blood. Taken with the paper, the label for cell subset or site translates to: CD45RA+ positively selected. The receptor set was obtained from a man aged 18-30 years in good health.

Of note for this clone: The same CDR3 is also encoded by other DNA sequences in this sample. V is TRBV7-2 and J is TRBJ2-5, with a weak D call TRBD1 (5 bases). Trimming took 3 bases from V and 2 from J, leaving 7 bases between them. CDR1 and CDR2 (germline): SGHTA, FQGNSA. The CDR3 length is 13 residues. The CDR3 here is CASSLGPQETQYF. The DNA of the CDR3 is TGTGCCAGCAGCTTGGGGCCTCAAGAGACCCAGTACTTC. Combining the CDR3 with reference TRBV7-2 and TRBJ2-5 gives the whole variable domain GAGVSQSPSNKVTEKGKDVELRCDPISGHTALYWYRQSLGQGLEFLIYFQGNSAPDKSGLPSDRFSAERTGGSVSTLTIQRTQQEDSAVYLCASSLGPQETQYFGPGTRLLVL.

The V call is TRBV29-1, the J call TRBJ2-2; possibly TRBD1 or TRBD2 for D (5 bases each). Germline assignment: CDR1 SQVTM and CDR2 ANQGSEA. With 6 bases removed from V and 3 bases from J, the gap between germline ends came to 14 bases. The CDR3 runs to 14 residues. Here the CDR3 reads CSVGSRGDTGELFF. The CDR3 bases are TGCAGCGTGGGATCCCGAGGGGACACCGGGGAGCTGTTTTTT.

This chain joins TRBV5-1 and TRBJ2-1; a weak D match, TRBD2 (6 bases). The germline gives CDR1 SGHRS, CDR2 YFSETQ. The CDR3 has 14 residues. V lost 0 bases and J lost 3, with 7 bases in between. The CDR3 nucleotides read TGCGCCAGCAGCTTGGGGCGGGACTACAATGAGCAGTTCTTC. This encodes CASSLGRDYNEQFF.

The J gene is TRBJ1-4, the V gene TRBV7-9, with D uncertain. CDR3 size: 16 residues. Trimming shortened V by 4 bases and J by 9 bases, and 21 bases separated the two germline ends. CDR1 and CDR2 (germline): SEHNR, FQNEAQ (reference sequence). The CDR3, as DNA: TGTGCCAGCAGCTCGTTACGTTGGATAGAGGGCCAAAAACTGTTTTTT. It yields the protein CASSSLRWIEGQKLFF.

The J gene is TRBJ2-3, the V gene TRBV7-2, with D maybe TRBD2 (5 bases). The V and J ends lost 3 bases and 4 bases respectively, with 8 bases between them. Germline V gives CDR1 SGHTA, CDR2 FQGNSA. The CDR3 spans 13 residues. The CDR3 DNA reads as TGTGCCAGCAGCTTGACGGGGTCAGATACGCAGTATTTT. Amino acid sequence: CASSLTGSDTQYF.

Comments on this clone: A read error may explain this, as a much larger clone is one base away. At the DNA level, this CDR3 is encoded by other sequences in the same sample as well. This chain uses TRBV11-2 with TRBJ2-6; no clear D. The germline V gene encodes CDR1 SGHAT and CDR2 FQNNGV. The CDR3 spans 12 residues. V lost 5 bases, J lost 2 bases, and 1 base lay in between. This CDR3 reads CASSPGANVLTF. As DNA, the CDR3 is TGTGCCAGCAGCCCTGGGGCCAACGTCCTGACTTTC.

To note about this clone: Additional DNA sequences in this sample encode the identical CDR3. The chain carries TRBV30 and TRBJ1-5; D remains unclear. Trimming took 2 bases from V and 4 from J, leaving 9 bases between them. The CDR3 consists of 13 residues. From germline, CDR1 is GTSNPN and CDR2 SVGIG (reference sequence). This CDR3 is CAWSPGSNQPQHF. CDR3 in DNA: TGTGCCTGGAGTCCGGGGTCTAATCAGCCCCAGCATTTT.

The chain recombines TRBV5-1 with TRBJ1-2, with TRBD1 identical over 7 bases. The CDR3 totals 13 residues. Germline V gives CDR1 SGHRS, CDR2 YFSETQ. J lost 5 bases, V lost 5 bases, and 6 bases had no gene match. The CDR3 DNA reads TGCGCCAGCAGAAGTCAACAGGGGTATGGCTACACCTTC. Translation gives CASRSQQGYGYTF.

The chain combines TRBV29-1 with TRBJ1-1, with unresolved D. This CDR3 has 13 amino acids. From germline, CDR1 is SQVTM and CDR2 ANQGSEA. Trimming removed 3 bases from V and 6 bases from J, with 14 bases in between. The CDR3 DNA sequence: TGCAGCGTTGACGGGATTAACTTCGCTGAAGCTTTCTTT. This sequence encodes CSVDGINFAEAFF.

V and J are TRBV5-1 and TRBJ1-6; 10 bases are a match to TRBD1. The CDR3 has 14 residues. The germline gives CDR1 SGHRS, CDR2 YFSETQ. Trimming at V came to 3 bases and at J to 13 bases, leaving 7 bases not matched to a gene. The CDR3 DNA reads as TGCGCCAGCAGCTCGACAGGGGGCGAGGCTCCCCTCCACTTT. Protein product: CASSSTGGEAPLHF.

This sequence joins TRBV9 and TRBJ2-1; 12 nucleotides align to TRBD2. After removal of 6 bases from V and 4 bases from J, the junction contained 2 bases not matched to a gene. This CDR3 is built from 14 residues. Germline V gives CDR1 SGDLS, CDR2 YYNGEE. CDR3 sequence: CASTLAGGYNEQFF. CDR3 nucleotides: TGTGCCAGCACCCTAGCGGGAGGGTACAATGAGCAGTTCTTC.

The rearrangement joins TRBV5-6 to TRBJ1-3; a possible D gene is TRBD1 (5 bases). The CDR3 runs to 15 residues. The germline gives CDR1 SGHDT, CDR2 YYEEEE. Between the trimmed V and J ends, which lost 0 bases and 9 bases, there was a span of 16 bases. The DNA of the CDR3 is TGTGCCAGCAGCTTGGCCGGGACCCTGGGGAGCACCATATATTTT. It encodes CASSLAGTLGSTIYF.

A single count supports this clone. In nucleotides, the CDR3 is TGTGCCAGCAGCTGGACCTCGGGACAGGGGCAATCCACCGGGGAGCTGTTTTTT. Translated, it gives CASSWTSGQGQSTGELFF. The chain links TRBV7-9 to TRBJ2-2; TRBD1 matches at 10 bases. CDR3 size: 18 residues. In germline, CDR1 is SEHNR, CDR2 FQNEAQ (reference sequence). Trimming took 4 bases from V and 4 from J; bases not matched to a gene: 12.

Concerning this clone: The same CDR3 can be traced to other DNA sequences in this sample. The chain joins TRBV10-3 to TRBJ1-5, with D perhaps TRBD1 (6 bases). Per germline, CDR1 ENHRY and CDR2 SYGVKD. This CDR3 comprises 13 residues. V was trimmed by 2 bases and J by 7 bases, leaving 9 bases between them. The CDR3 reads CAISERGDQPQHF. CDR3 in DNA: TGTGCCATCAGTGAGAGGGGGGACCAGCCCCAGCATTTT.

The chain has TRBV7-2 and TRBJ2-2; D remains ambiguous. The CDR3 consists of 14 residues. V lost 8 bases, J lost 7 bases, and 17 bases lay in between. The germline V gene has CDR1 SGHTA and CDR2 FQGNSA. CDR3 nucleotides: TGTGCCAGCGGCCCTTCGGTGGGAATCGGGGAGCTGTTTTTT. Amino acid sequence: CASGPSVGIGELFF.

The CDR3 sequence: CASSESTLFGETQYF. CDR3 nucleotide sequence: TGCGCCAGCAGTGAGTCGACGTTATTCGGGGAGACCCAGTACTTC. This chain joins TRBV10-1 and TRBJ2-5; no firm D call. Germline-derived CDR1 and CDR2 are WNHNN and SYGVQD (reference sequence). V was clipped by 0 bases and J by 5 bases, with 13 bases between them. The CDR3 is 15 amino acids.

Details on this clone: A read error is possible here, since a much larger clone lies one base away. At the DNA level, this CDR3 is encoded by other sequences in the same sample as well. The rearrangement joins TRBV25-1 to TRBJ1-2; 9 bases map to TRBD1. The CDR3 covers 13 residues. Germline assignment: CDR1 MGHDK and CDR2 SYGVNS. CDR3 protein: CASSDRTGEGYTF. The CDR3 DNA reads TGTGCCAGTAGTGACCGGACAGGGGAAGGCTACACCTTC.

In the case of this clone: This same CDR3 is encoded by further DNA sequences in the sample. V and J are TRBV7-2 and TRBJ1-6; D uncertain. Trimming removed 1 base from V and 9 bases from J, with 4 bases in between. There are 12 residues in the CDR3. In germline, CDR1 is SGHTA, CDR2 FQGNSA. CDR3 sequence (DNA): TGTGCCAGCAGCTTAGGGATTTCACCCCTCCACTTT. As protein: CASSLGISPLHF.

This clone was seen a single time. CDR3 DNA sequence: TGTGCCAGCTCACCTAGGCCTCAACGGGAGGGCCATGAAGATACGCAGTATTTT. It is translated as CASSPRPQREGHEDTQYF. This rearrangement joins TRBV18 to TRBJ2-3, with 8 bases that match TRBD2. The germline V gene has CDR1 KGHSH and CDR2 LQKENI. V shed 3 bases and J 5 bases; nucleotides not matched to a gene: 16. The CDR3 is 18 amino acids. The entire variable domain, with the rest obtained from reference TRBV18 and TRBJ2-3, is as follows: NAGVMQNPRHLVRRRGQEARLRCSPMKGHSHVYWYRQLPEEGLKFMVYLQKENIIDESGMPKERFSAEFPKEGPSILRIQQVVRGDSAAYFCASSPRPQREGHEDTQYFGPGTRLTVL.

The CDR3 DNA follows: TGTGCTCTCCAGAGGGGGGACTACGAGCAGTACTTC. Its protein is CALQRGDYEQYF. The chain recombines TRBV2 with TRBJ2-7; either TRBD1 or TRBD2 may fit D (6 bases each). This CDR3 is built from 12 residues. Germline V CDR1 and CDR2: SNHLY, FYNNEI. Looking up the rest from reference TRBV2 and TRBJ2-7 gives the full variable domain: EPEVTQTPSHQVTQMGQEVILRCVPISNHLYFYWYRQILGQKVEFLVSFYNNEISEKSEIFDDQFSVERPDGSNFTLKIRSTKLEDSAMYFCALQRGDYEQYFGPGTRLTVT.

The chain uses TRBV28 and TRBJ2-3; D gene ambiguous. CDR1 is MDHEN, CDR2 SYDVKM, per germline. Trimming took 2 bases from V and 1 from J, leaving 10 bases between them. The length of the CDR3 is 15 residues. CDR3 coding DNA: TGTGCCAGCAGTTTAAGGGCCGCGGGCACAGATACGCAGTATTTT. As protein: CASSLRAAGTDTQYF.